Listed here is a single T cell receptor beta chain. The V end was cut by 1 base, the J end by 3 bases, with 5 bases between. CDR3 length: 13 residues. CDR1 is SGHAT, CDR2 FQNNGV, per germline. In the study's own analysis: Reference gene primer amplification in the assay estimated nucleated cell counts. Method: immunoSEQ multiplex PCR; TCRdb's copy keeps in-frame clones and lacks some. The D gene and trimming were derived from the DNA, and the V and J assignments and clone size from that table. Here the sample spans 150,000 to 200,000 clones, 70% to 90% being singletons. This sample is part of a study of blood T cell repertoires in COVID-19. Study-level information: Sample material is recorded as cDNA or gDNA derived from T cells, B-cell-depleted T cells, or PBMCs.

This TCR derives from a man between 60 and 70 years old with acute or convalescent COVID-19. Sequenced material: peripheral blood. The rearrangement links TRBV11-2 to TRBJ2-3; the D gene is possibly TRBD2 (5 bases). The CDR3 here is CASSLAGTDTQYF. CDR3 DNA: TGTGCCAGCAGCTTAGCGGGGACAGATACGCAGTATTTT.